The 19 T cell receptor beta chains below all came from one sample that was sequenced in a study of human T cells and chemical hapten exposure. Time point specified: patch test 1, 2 weeks after DPC sensitization. The treatment here: therapeutic diphenylcyclopropenone sensitization with weekly scalp DPC. TCRdb processed the RACE reads anew with MiXCR; each CDR3 protein has one entry. Seen here are 45,000 to 60,000 distinct CDR3 sequences, 9.3% observed once, and the top ten hold 10% to 15%. Sequenced here: whole blood, sampled in connection with sensitization to the hapten diphenylcyclopropenone (DPC). The origin of the receptors is a woman in her thirties or forties with alopecia areata. Some clones in this sample may be carry-over from other donors' samples.

This clonotype was seen many times. V and J are TRBV12-3 or TRBV12-4 and TRBJ1-2; 8 bases are a match to TRBD1. The ends lost 5 bases at V and 8 bases at J; junction bases unmatched: 10. CDR3 length: 14 residues. This chain's CDR3 is CASSTRTGNRGYTF. CDR3 coding DNA: TGTGCCAGCAGTACTCGGACAGGGAATAGAGGCTACACCTTC.

This clonotype was observed many times. This sequence joins TRBV20-1 and TRBJ2-3; 8 positions agree with TRBD2. J gave up 2 bases and V 7 bases, and 11 bases lay outside the gene matches. The CDR3 is 15 residues long. Per the germline V gene, CDR1 is DFQATT and CDR2 is SNEGSKA (reference sequence). The CDR3 region has the DNA TGCAGTGGAGATGGGAGGCGGGGGGCCACAGATACGCAGTATTTT. Translation gives CSGDGRRGATDTQYF.

This clonotype showed up many times. The junction shows a germline mismatch at one end, possibly a read error. The gene calls are TRBV3-1 and TRBJ1-6; TRBD1 agrees at 8 bases. This CDR3 is 13 amino acids long. CDR1 is LGHDT and CDR2 is YNNKEL in the germline V gene (reference sequence). CDR3 sequence: CASTTGTGSPLPF. CDR3 coding DNA: TGTGCCAGCACGACAGGGACAGGTTCACCCCTCCCCTTT.

The gene calls are TRBV28 and TRBJ2-5; D is unresolved. CDR3 length: 14 residues. The germline V and J ends were trimmed by 5 bases and 0 bases, with 10 bases remaining between them. Germline loops: CDR1 MDHEN, CDR2 SYDVKM. In DNA form, the CDR3 reads TGTGCCAGCAGTCCCGACTCTTACCAAGAGACCCAGTACTTC. Protein sequence: CASSPDSYQETQYF. Based on the CDR3 plus reference TRBV28 and TRBJ2-5, the full variable domain is DVKVTQSSRYLVKRTGEKVFLECVQDMDHENMFWYRQDPGLGLRLIYFSYDVKMKEKGDIPEGYSVSREKKERFSLILESASTNQTSMYLCASSPDSYQETQYFGPGTRLLVL.

This clonotype was seen ten or more times. The V gene is TRBV4-3, the J gene TRBJ1-5; D gene uncertain. The CDR3 has 15 residues. The ends were cut back, 0 bases at V and 1 base at J, with 7 bases in the middle. Per germline, CDR1 LGHNA and CDR2 YSLEER. The CDR3 nucleotides are TGCGCCAGCAGCCAAGAAATTTACAGCAATCAGCCCCAGCATTTT. It is translated as CASSQEIYSNQPQHF.

The CDR3 here is CASSTGQGTYEQYF. The CDR3 region has the DNA TGTGCCAGCAGCACCGGACAGGGGACTTACGAGCAGTACTTC. V gene TRBV11-3 combines with J gene TRBJ2-7, with TRBD1 matching 9 bases. V gave up 5 bases and J gave up 4 bases; unmatched junction bases: 6. Germline V gene sequence: CDR1 SGHNT, CDR2 YENEEA. The CDR3 contains 14 residues.

The V call is TRBV9, the J call TRBJ1-2; D remains ambiguous. The germline V gene encodes CDR1 SGDLS and CDR2 YYNGEE. This CDR3 has 15 residues. Trimming pared 4 bases from V and 8 bases from J, leaving 21 bases between. Written as DNA, the CDR3 is TGTGCCAGCAGCAGGGATACTAGAGACCGAGGAGGCTACACCTTC. Protein: CASSRDTRDRGGYTF.

This clonotype was counted a few times. The chain uses TRBV5-4 and TRBJ2-7, with 8 bases identical to TRBD2. This CDR3 has 14 residues. CDR1 is SGHNT and CDR2 is YYREEE in the germline V gene (reference sequence). V was pared by 6 bases and J by 6 bases, with 11 bases of the junction left unmatched. The CDR3 loop reads CASTAPGLGSEQYF. Here the CDR3 DNA reads TGTGCCAGCACCGCGCCGGGACTAGGGTCCGAGCAGTACTTC.

This clonotype showed up many times. This sequence joins TRBV6-5 and TRBJ1-3; D remains ambiguous. The CDR3 is made up of 13 amino acids. The germline gives CDR1 MNHEY, CDR2 SVGAGI. Trimming pared 11 bases from V and 6 bases from J, leaving 17 bases between. The CDR3 here is CAGPSPVENTIYF. The DNA of the CDR3 is TGTGCCGGCCCTTCGCCGGTGGAAAACACCATATATTTT.

This clonotype was seen at least ten times. The J gene is TRBJ2-2, the V gene TRBV5-5, with 9 nucleotides matching TRBD2. V lost 4 bases to trimming and J lost 3 bases; unmatched junction nucleotides: 13. The CDR3 has 18 residues. The V gene's germline CDR1 is SGHKS and CDR2 YYEKEE (reference sequence). CDR3 sequence reads: CASSLNRGSGGYTGELFF. In nucleotides, the CDR3 is TGTGCCAGCAGCCTAAACCGGGGCAGCGGGGGGTACACCGGGGAGCTGTTTTTT.

There are a few counts of this clonotype. CDR3 residues: CASSEFLRYSENEKLFF. CDR3 nucleotide sequence: TGTGCCAGCAGTGAATTTCTAAGATACAGTGAGAATGAAAAACTGTTTTTT. The chain couples TRBV2 to TRBJ1-4, with D uncertain. Between the trimmed V and J ends, which lost 2 bases and 5 bases, there was a span of 18 bases. CDR1 and CDR2 (germline): SNHLY, FYNNEI. The CDR3 has 17 amino acids.

This clonotype was seen at least ten times. The rearrangement joins TRBV6-2 or TRBV6-3 to TRBJ2-7; TRBD2 is a possible D gene (6 bases). This CDR3 has 15 residues. V lost 5 bases to trimming and J lost 0 bases, with 14 bases between them. CDR1 is MNHEY, CDR2 SVGEGT, per germline. This chain's CDR3 is CASSPGTSSSYEQYF. CDR3 nucleotide sequence: TGTGCCAGCAGTCCCGGGACTTCAAGCTCCTACGAGCAGTACTTC.

This clonotype was seen ten or more times. J is TRBJ2-3 and V is TRBV5-1; D might be TRBD1 or TRBD2, each matching 5 bases. Germline CDR1 reads SGHRS; CDR2 reads YFSETQ. The CDR3 is made up of 15 amino acids. V lost 5 bases to trimming and J lost 0 bases, with 13 bases between them. The CDR3 coding sequence is TGCGCCAGCAGGAGAGTGGGGGAGAGCACAGATACGCAGTATTTT. Its translation: CASRRVGESTDTQYF. Variable domain in full (rest from reference TRBV5-1 and TRBJ2-3): KAGVTQTPRYLIKTRGQQVTLSCSPISGHRSVSWYQQTPGQGLQFLFEYFSETQRNKGNFPGRFSGRQFSNSRSEMNVSTLELGDSALYLCASRRVGESTDTQYFGPGTRLTVL.

This clonotype was observed at least ten times. The gene calls are TRBV12-3 or TRBV12-4 and TRBJ2-3, with D uncertain. Trimming took off 2 bases at V and 2 bases at J, with 11 bases between the two ends. This CDR3 has 15 amino acids. The CDR3 DNA follows: TGTGCCAGCAGTTTACGAGGCTCTCCCACAGATACGCAGTATTTT. Translating it yields CASSLRGSPTDTQYF.

This clonotype was picked up many times. The J gene is TRBJ2-3, the V gene TRBV6-4; TRBD2 matches at 13 bases. Germline CDR1 is MRHNA and CDR2 is SNTAGT. The CDR3 has 17 residues. V was pared by 3 bases and J by 2 bases, with 5 bases of the junction left unmatched. The CDR3 DNA is TGTGCCAGCAGTGAAGGTGGACTAGCGGGGGCCACAGATACGCAGTATTTT. Amino acid sequence: CASSEGGLAGATDTQYF.

This clonotype was seen only a few times. The chain combines TRBV3-1 with TRBJ2-5, with TRBD1 matching 10 bases. Germline assignment: CDR1 LGHDT and CDR2 YNNKEL (reference sequence). The CDR3 contains 17 residues. After removal of 3 bases from V and 4 bases from J, the junction contained 11 bases not matched to a gene. CDR3 in DNA: TGTGCCAGCAGCCATTACCGACAGGGGGCCGGGCGAGAGACCCAGTACTTC. Translated, it gives CASSHYRQGAGRETQYF.

This clonotype was observed a few times. The CDR3 DNA reads as TGTTCCTCAGACCGCCGGGGACGTCGCTACGAGCAGTACTTC. This sequence encodes CSSDRRGRRYEQYF. The V gene is TRBV6-2 or TRBV6-3, the J gene TRBJ2-7; D is perhaps TRBD1 or TRBD2 (5 bases each). The CDR3 extends over 14 amino acids. Germline CDR1 MNHEY, CDR2 SVGEGT.

This clonotype was counted many times. The chain joins TRBV4-2 to TRBJ1-2; 11 bases line up with TRBD1. This CDR3 spans 16 amino acids. CDR1 and CDR2 (germline): LGHNA, YNFKEQ. With V trimmed by 5 bases and J by 4 bases, 9 bases remained unmatched. This chain's CDR3 is CASSGSRDRGIYGYTF. CDR3 in DNA: TGTGCCAGCAGCGGGTCCCGGGACAGGGGGATCTATGGCTACACCTTC.

Notes on this clonotype: One base away lies a much larger clone, so this may be a sequencing read error. Because it lacks the conserved phenylalanine or tryptophan at the end, this CDR3 is likely a read error. CDR3 coding DNA: TGTGCCAGTAGCACAGATACGCAGTATTCT. It is translated as CASSTDTQYS. The rearrangement joins TRBV12-3 or TRBV12-4 to TRBJ2-3; D gene ambiguous. V lost 9 bases and J lost 0, with 1 base in between. This CDR3 is 10 amino acids long.